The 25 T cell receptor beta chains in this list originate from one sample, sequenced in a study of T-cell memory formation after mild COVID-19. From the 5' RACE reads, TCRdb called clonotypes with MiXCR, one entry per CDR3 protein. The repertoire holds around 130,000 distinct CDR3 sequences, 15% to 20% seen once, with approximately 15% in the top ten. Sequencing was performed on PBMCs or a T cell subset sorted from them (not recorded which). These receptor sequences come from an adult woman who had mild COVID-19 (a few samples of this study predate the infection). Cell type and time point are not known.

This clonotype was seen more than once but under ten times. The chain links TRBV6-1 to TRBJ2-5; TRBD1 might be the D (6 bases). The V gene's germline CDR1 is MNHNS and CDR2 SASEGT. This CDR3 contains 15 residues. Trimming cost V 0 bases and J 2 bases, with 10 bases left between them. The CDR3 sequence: CASSEATGRQETQYF. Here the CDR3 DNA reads TGTGCCAGCAGTGAAGCCACAGGGAGACAAGAGACCCAGTACTTC.

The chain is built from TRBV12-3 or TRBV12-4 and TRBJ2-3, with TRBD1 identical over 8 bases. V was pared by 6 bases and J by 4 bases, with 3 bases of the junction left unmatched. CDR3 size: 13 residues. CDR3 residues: CASRGQGSDTQYF. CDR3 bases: TGTGCCAGCAGAGGACAGGGCTCAGATACGCAGTATTTT.

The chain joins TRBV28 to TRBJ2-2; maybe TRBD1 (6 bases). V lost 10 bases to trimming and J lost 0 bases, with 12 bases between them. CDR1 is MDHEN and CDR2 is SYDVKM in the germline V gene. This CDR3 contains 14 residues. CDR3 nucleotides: TGTGCCACCTCGGGACAACCGAACACCGGGGAGCTGTTTTTT. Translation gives CATSGQPNTGELFF.

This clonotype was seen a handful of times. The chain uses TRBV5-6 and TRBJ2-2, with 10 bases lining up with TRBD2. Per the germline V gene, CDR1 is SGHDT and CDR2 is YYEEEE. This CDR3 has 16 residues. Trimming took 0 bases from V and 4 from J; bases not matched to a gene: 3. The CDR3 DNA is TGTGCCAGCAGCTTGGACCTAGCGGGAGCCACCGGGGAGCTGTTTTTT. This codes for CASSLDLAGATGELFF.

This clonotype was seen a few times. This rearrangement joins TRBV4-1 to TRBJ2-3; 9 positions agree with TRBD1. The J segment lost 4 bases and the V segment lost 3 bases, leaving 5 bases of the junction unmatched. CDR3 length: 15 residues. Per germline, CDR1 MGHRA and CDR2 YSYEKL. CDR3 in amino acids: CASSHHGQGSDTQYF. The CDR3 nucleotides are TGCGCCAGCAGCCATCATGGACAGGGGTCAGATACGCAGTATTTT.

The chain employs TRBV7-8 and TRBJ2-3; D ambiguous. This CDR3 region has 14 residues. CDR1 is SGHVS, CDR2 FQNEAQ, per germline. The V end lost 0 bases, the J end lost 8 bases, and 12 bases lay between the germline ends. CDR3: CASSLATPASTQYF. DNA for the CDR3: TGTGCCAGCAGCTTAGCGACTCCGGCGAGTACGCAGTATTTT.

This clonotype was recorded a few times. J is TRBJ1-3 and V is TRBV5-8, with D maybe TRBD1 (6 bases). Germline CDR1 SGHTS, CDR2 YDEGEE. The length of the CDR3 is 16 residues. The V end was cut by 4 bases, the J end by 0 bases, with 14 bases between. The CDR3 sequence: CASSPQDRLSGNTIYF. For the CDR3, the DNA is TGTGCCAGCAGCCCACAGGACAGACTCTCTGGAAACACCATATATTTT.

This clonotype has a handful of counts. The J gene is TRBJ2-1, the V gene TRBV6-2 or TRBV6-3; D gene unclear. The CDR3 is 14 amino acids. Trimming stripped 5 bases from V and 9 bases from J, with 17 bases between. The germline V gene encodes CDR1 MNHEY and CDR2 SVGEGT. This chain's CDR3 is CASSAPPQSSEQFF. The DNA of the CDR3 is TGTGCCAGCAGTGCCCCACCTCAATCGTCTGAGCAGTTCTTC.

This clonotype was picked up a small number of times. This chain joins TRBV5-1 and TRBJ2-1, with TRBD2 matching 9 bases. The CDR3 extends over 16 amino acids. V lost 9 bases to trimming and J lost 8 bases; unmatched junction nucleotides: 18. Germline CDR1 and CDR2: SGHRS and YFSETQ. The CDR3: CATAKPGLAGFHEQFF. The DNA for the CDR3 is TGCGCCACAGCCAAACCGGGACTAGCAGGGTTCCATGAGCAGTTCTTC.

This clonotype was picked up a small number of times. CDR3 region: CAWSELAGFMTGELFF. DNA of the CDR3: TGTGCCTGGAGTGAACTAGCGGGCTTTATGACCGGGGAGCTGTTTTTT. The rearrangement joins TRBV30 to TRBJ2-2, with TRBD2 matching over 9 bases. The CDR3 spans 16 residues. The V gene end was trimmed by 1 base and the J gene end by 5 bases; junction bases not matched to a gene: 8. The germline V gene encodes CDR1 GTSNPN and CDR2 SVGIG (reference sequence). The variable domain in full, with the rest retrieved from reference TRBV30 and TRBJ2-2, is SQTIHQWPATLVQPVGSPLSLECTVEGTSNPNLYWYRQAAGRGLQLLFYSVGIGQISSEVPQNLSASRPQDRQFILSSKKLLLSDSGFYLCAWSELAGFMTGELFFGEGSRLTVL.

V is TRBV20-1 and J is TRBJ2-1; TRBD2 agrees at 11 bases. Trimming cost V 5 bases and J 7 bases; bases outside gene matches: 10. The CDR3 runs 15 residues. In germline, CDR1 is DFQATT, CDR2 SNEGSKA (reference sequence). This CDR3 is CSAGTSGGRENEQFF. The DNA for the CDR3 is TGCAGTGCTGGTACTAGCGGGGGTAGGGAGAATGAGCAGTTCTTC.

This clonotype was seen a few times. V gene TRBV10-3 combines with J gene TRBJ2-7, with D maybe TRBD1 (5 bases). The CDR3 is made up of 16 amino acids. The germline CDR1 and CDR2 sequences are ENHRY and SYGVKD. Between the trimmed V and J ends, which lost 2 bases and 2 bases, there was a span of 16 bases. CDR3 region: CAISENARDTAYEQYF. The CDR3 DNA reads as TGTGCCATCAGTGAGAATGCCAGGGATACTGCCTACGAGCAGTACTTC.

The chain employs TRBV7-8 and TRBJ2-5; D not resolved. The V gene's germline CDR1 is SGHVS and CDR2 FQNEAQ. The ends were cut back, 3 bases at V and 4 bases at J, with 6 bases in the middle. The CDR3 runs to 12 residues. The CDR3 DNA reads TGTGCCAGCAGCTTCAACAGAGAGACCCAGTACTTC. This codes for CASSFNRETQYF.

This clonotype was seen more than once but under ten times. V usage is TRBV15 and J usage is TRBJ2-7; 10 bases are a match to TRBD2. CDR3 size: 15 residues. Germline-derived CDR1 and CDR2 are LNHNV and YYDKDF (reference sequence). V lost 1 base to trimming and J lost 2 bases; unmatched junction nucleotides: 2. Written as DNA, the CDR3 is TGTGCCACCAGCAGAGGAGCGGGAGGGGCCTACGAGCAGTACTTC. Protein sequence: CATSRGAGGAYEQYF.

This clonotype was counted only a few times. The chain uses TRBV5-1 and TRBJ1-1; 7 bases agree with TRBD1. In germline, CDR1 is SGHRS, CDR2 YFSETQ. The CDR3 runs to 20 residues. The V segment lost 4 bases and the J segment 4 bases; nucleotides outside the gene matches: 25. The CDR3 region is CASSTRGVPIKGDWVTEAFF. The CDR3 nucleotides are TGCGCCAGCAGCACCAGGGGGGTCCCGATAAAGGGGGACTGGGTCACTGAAGCTTTCTTT.

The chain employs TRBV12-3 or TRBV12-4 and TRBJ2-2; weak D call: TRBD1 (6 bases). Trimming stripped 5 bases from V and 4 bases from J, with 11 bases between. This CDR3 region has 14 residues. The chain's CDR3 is CASSIRGPTGELFF. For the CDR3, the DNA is TGTGCCAGCAGTATCAGGGGCCCCACCGGGGAGCTGTTTTTT.

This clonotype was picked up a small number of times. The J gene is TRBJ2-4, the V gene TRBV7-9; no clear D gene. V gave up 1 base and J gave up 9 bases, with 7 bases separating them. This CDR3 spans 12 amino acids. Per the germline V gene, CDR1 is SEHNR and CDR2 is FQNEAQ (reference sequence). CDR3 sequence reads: CASSLDLGIQYF. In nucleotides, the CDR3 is TGTGCCAGCAGCTTAGATTTGGGCATTCAGTACTTC. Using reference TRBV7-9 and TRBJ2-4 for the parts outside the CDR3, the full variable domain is DTGVSQNPRHKITKRGQNVTFRCDPISEHNRLYWYRQTLGQGPEFLTYFQNEAQLEKSRLLSDRFSAERPKGSFSTLEIQRTEQGDSAMYLCASSLDLGIQYFGAGTRLSVL.

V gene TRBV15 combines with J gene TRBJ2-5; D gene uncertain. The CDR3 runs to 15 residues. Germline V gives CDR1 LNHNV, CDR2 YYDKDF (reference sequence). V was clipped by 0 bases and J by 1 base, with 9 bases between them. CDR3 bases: TGTGCCACCAGCAGAGATCTAAACCCCCAAGAGACCCAGTACTTC. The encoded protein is CATSRDLNPQETQYF.

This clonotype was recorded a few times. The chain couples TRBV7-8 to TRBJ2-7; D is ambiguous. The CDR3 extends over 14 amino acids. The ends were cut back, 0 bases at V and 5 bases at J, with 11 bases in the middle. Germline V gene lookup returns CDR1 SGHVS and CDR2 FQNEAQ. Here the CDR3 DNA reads TGTGCCAGCAGCTTAGCAACGGGCCCCCACGAGCAGTACTTC. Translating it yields CASSLATGPHEQYF.

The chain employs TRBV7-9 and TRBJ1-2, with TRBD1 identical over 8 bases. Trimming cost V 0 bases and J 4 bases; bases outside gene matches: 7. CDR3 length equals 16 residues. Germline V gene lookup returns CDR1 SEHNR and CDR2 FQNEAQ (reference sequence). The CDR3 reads CASSLATGVLGYGYTF. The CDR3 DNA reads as TGTGCCAGCAGCTTAGCGACAGGGGTTCTCGGCTATGGCTACACCTTC.

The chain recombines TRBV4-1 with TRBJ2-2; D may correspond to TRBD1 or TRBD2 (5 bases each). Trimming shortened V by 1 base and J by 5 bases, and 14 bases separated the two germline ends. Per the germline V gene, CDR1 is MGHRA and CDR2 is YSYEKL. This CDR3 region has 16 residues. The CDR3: CASSQAAGGPTGELFF. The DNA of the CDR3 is TGCGCCAGCAGCCAAGCCGCTGGGGGTCCAACCGGGGAGCTGTTTTTT.

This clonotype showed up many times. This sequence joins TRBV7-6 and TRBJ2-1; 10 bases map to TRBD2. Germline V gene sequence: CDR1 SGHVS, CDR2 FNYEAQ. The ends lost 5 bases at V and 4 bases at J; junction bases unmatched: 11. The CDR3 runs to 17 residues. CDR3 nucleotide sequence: TGTGCCAGCAGCCTCCATACTGGGACTAGCGTGTACAATGAGCAGTTCTTC. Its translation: CASSLHTGTSVYNEQFF.

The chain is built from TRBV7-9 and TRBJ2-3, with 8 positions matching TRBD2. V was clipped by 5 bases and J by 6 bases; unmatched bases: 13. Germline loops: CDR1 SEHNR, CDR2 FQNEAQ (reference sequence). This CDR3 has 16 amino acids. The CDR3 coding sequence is TGTGCCAGCAGCCTCAGGGGACTAGGAGGAGGGGATACGCAGTATTTT. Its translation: CASSLRGLGGGDTQYF.

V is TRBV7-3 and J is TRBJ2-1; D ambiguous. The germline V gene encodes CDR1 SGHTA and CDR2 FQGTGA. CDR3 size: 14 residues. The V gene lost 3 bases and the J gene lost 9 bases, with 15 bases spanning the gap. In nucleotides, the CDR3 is TGTGCCAGCAGCTTCTTAGGCAGTTCGGGTGAGCAGTTCTTC. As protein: CASSFLGSSGEQFF. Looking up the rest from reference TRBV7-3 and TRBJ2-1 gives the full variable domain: GAGVSQTPSNKVTEKGKYVELRCDPISGHTALYWYRQSLGQGPEFLIYFQGTGAADDSGLPNDRFFAVRPEGSVSTLKIQRTERGDSAVYLCASSFLGSSGEQFFGPGTRLTVL.

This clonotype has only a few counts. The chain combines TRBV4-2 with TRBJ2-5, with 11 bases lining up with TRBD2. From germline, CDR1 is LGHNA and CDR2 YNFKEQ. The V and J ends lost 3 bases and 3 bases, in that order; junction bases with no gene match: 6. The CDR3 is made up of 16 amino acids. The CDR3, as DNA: TGTGCCAGCAGCCAGACTAGCGGGGAACCCGAAGAGACCCAGTACTTC. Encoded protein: CASSQTSGEPEETQYF.